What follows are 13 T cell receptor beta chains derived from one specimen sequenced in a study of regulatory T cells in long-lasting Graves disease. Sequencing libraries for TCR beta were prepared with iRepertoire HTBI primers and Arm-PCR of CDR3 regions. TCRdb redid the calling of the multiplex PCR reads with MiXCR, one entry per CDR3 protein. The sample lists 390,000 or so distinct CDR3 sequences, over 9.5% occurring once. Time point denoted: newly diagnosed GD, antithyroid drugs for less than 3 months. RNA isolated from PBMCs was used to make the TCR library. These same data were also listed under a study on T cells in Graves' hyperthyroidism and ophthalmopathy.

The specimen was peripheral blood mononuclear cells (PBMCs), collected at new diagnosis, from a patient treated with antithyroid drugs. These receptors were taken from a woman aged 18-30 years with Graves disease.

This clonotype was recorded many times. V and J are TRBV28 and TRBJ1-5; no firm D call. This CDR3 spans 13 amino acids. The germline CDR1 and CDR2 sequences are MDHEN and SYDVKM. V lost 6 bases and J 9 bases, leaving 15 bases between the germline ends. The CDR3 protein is CASRGGSLGPQHF. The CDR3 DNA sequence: TGTGCCAGCAGAGGAGGTTCCCTTGGGCCCCAGCATTTT.

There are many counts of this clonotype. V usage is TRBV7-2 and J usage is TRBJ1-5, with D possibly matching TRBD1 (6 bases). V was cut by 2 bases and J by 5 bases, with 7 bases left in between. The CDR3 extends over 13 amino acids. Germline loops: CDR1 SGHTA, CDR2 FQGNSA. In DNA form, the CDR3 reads TGTGCCAGCAGCTTACAGGGGTATCAGCCCCAGCATTTT. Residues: CASSLQGYQPQHF.

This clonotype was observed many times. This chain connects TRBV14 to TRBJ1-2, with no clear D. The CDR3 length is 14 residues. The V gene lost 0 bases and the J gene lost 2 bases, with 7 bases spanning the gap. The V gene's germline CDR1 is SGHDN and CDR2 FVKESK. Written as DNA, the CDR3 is TGTGCCAGCAGCCAAGATACAGCGAACTATGGCTACACCTTC. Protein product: CASSQDTANYGYTF.

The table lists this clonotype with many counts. The CDR3 DNA reads as TGTGCCAGCAAGGAGGGTTACGGGGCTGCTGACGAGCAGTACGTC. Its protein is CASKEGYGAADEQYV. This rearrangement joins TRBV6-1 to TRBJ2-7, with a weak D call TRBD2 (6 bases). This CDR3 region has 15 residues. V shed 7 bases and J shed 5 bases, with 21 bases lying between them. Germline loops: CDR1 MNHNS, CDR2 SASEGT.

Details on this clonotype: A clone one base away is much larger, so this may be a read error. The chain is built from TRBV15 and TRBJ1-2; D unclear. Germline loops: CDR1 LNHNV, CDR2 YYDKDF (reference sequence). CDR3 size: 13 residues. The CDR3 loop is CTTSAGPNYGYTF. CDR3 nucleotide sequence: TGTACCACCAGCGCTGGTCCTAACTATGGCTACACCTTC.

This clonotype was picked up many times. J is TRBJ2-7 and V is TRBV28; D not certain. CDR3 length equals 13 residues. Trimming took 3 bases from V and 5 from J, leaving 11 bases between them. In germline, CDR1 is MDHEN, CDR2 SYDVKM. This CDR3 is CASSFIIDHEQYF. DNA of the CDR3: TGTGCCAGCAGTTTTATTATCGACCACGAGCAGTACTTC.

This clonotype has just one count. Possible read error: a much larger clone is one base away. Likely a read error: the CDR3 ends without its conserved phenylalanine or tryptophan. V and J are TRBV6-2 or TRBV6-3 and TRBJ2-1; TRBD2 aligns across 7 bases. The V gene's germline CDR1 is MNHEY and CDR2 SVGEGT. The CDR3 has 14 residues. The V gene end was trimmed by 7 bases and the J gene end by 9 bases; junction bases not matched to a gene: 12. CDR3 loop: CASNSLAGQGEQFL. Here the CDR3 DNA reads TGTGCCAGCAACTCCTTAGCGGGCCAAGGTGAGCAGTTCCTC.

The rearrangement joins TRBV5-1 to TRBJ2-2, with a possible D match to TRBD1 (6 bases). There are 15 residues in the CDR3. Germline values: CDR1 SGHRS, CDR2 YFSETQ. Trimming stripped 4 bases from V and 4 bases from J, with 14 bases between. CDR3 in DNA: TGCGCCAGCAGCGCTGGGACATTCGGCACCGGGGAGCTGTTTTTT. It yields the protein CASSAGTFGTGELFF. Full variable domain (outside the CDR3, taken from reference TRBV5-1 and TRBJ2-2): KAGVTQTPRYLIKTRGQQVTLSCSPISGHRSVSWYQQTPGQGLQFLFEYFSETQRNKGNFPGRFSGRQFSNSRSEMNVSTLELGDSALYLCASSAGTFGTGELFFGEGSRLTVL.

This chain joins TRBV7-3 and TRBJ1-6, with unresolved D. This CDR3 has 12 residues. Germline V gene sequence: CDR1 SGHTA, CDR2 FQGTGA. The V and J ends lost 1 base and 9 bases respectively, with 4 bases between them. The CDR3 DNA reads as TGTGCCAGCAGCTTAAACGGTTCACCCCTCCACTTT. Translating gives CASSLNGSPLHF.

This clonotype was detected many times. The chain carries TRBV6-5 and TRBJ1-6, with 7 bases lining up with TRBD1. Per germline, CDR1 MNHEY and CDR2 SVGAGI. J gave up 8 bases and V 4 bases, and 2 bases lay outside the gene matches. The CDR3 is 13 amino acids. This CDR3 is CASSWDSDSPLHF. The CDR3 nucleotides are TGTGCCAGCAGTTGGGACAGCGATTCACCCCTCCACTTT.

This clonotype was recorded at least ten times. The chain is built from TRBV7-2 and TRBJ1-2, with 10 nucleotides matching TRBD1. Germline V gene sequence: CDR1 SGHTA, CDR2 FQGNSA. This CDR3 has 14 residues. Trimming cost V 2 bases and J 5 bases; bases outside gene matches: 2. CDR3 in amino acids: CASSLSGQGYGYTF. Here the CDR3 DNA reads TGTGCCAGCAGCTTATCGGGACAGGGGTATGGCTACACCTTC.

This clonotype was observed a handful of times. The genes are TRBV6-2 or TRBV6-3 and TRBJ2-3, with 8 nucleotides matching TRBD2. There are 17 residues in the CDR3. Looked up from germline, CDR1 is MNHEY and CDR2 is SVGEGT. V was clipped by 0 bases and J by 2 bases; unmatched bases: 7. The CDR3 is CASSYSESSGYTDTQYF. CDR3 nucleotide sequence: TGTGCCAGCAGTTACTCGGAGTCTAGCGGGTACACAGATACGCAGTATTTT.

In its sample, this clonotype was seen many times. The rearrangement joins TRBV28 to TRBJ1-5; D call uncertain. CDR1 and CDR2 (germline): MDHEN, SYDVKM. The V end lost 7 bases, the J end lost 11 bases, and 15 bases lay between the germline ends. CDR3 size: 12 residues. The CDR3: CASTHSPLTQHF. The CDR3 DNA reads TGTGCCAGCACCCACAGTCCCCTTACCCAGCATTTT.